This T cell receptor (beta chain) is from a study of CD8+CD57+ T cells in acquired aplastic anemia. Study background: The average for DNA from sorted CD4+ and CD8+ cells was 3.2 ug. Healthy donors had, on average, around 9.9 million reads for their CD4+ cells.

General study results and limits: Patients and controls shared 25 to 30 CD8+ CDR3 sequences, which appeared highly expressed in patients and within their immunodominant clones. Patients versus controls showed no significant CD8+ Simpson's diversity difference.

This clonotype was seen just once. Its antigen is as yet unknown. The J segment lost 7 bases and the V segment lost 7 bases, leaving 13 bases of the junction unmatched. The CDR3 covers 13 residues. Germline lookup yields CDR1 SQVTM and CDR2 ANQGSEA. Template material for TCR beta VDJ and CDR3 profiling consisted of genomic DNA. TCRdb re-called the reads through MiXCR, storing one row per CDR3 protein. The sample holds about 210,000 distinct CDR3 sequences, over 60% seen once. Input material: sorted CD4+, CD8+, or CD8+CD57+ T cells (not recorded which) from PBMCs. The origin of this receptor is a human donor in good health. The chain has TRBV29-1 and TRBJ2-7, with TRBD1 matching 7 bases. In DNA, the CDR3 is TGCAGCGCTGACTGGCAGGGGGTGGGGGAGCAGTACTTC. It specifies CSADWQGVGEQYF.